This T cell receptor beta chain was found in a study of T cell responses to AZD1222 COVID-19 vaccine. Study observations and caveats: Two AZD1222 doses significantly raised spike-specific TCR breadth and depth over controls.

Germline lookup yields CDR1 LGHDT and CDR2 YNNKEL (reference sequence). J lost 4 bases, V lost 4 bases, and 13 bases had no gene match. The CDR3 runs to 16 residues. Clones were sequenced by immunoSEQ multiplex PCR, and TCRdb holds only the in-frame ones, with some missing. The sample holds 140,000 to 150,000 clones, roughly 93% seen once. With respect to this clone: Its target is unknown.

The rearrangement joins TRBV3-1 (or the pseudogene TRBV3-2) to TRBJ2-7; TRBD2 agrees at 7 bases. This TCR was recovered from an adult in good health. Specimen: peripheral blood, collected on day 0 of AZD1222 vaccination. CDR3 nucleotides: TGTGCCAGCAGCCCCCGTTGGGGCGGGAGTAAGTACGAGCAGTACTTC. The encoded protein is CASSPRWGGSKYEQYF.